Below, 31 T cell receptor beta chains from the same sample are listed, as sequenced in a study of cytomegalovirus exposure and HLA in healthy donors. Measured with immunoSEQ multiplex PCR; TCRdb has only the in-frame clones, and not every one. The sample has 160,000 or so clones, about 87% seen once; the top ten hold about 1.5%. Source material: PBMCs. These receptors originate from a woman aged 25 to 39 in good health and CMV-seronegative.

The V and J genes are TRBV4-1 and TRBJ1-3; D perhaps matches TRBD1 (6 bases). Germline lookup yields CDR1 MGHRA and CDR2 YSYEKL. The CDR3 runs 15 residues. Trimming took off 3 bases at V and 0 bases at J, with 9 bases between the two ends. CDR3 in DNA: TGCGCCAGCAGCCAGGACAGAAGCTCTGGAAACACCATATATTTT. This sequence encodes CASSQDRSSGNTIYF.

The chain joins TRBV7-6 to TRBJ2-2, with 7 bases that match TRBD1. Germline V lookup: CDR1 SGHVS, CDR2 FNYEAQ. V shed 2 bases, J shed 5 bases, and the junction held 2 bases outside the gene matches. The CDR3 consists of 14 residues. In DNA, the CDR3 is TGTGCCAGCAGCTTACCACAGGGGACCGGGGAGCTGTTTTTT. It translates to CASSLPQGTGELFF.

Details on this clone: Other nucleotide sequences from this sample produce the same CDR3. The chain is built from TRBV1 and TRBJ1-1; the D segment call TRBD1 is taken from the table without a DNA check. TRBV1 is a pseudogene. The CDR3 is made up of 13 amino acids. The CDR3 loop reads CTSSQDRGTEAFF. In nucleotides, the CDR3 is TGCACCAGCAGCCAAGACAGGGGCACTGAAGCTTTCTTT.

The chain links TRBV7-8 to TRBJ2-1; 8 bases are a match to TRBD1. CDR1 is SGHVS and CDR2 is FQNEAQ in the germline V gene. The CDR3 extends over 13 amino acids. The ends lost 1 base at V and 7 bases at J; junction bases unmatched: 0. CDR3 DNA: TGTGCCAGCAGCTTAGACAGGGGGAATGAGCAGTTCTTC. This sequence encodes CASSLDRGNEQFF.

The genes are TRBV27 and TRBJ1-1, with D possibly TRBD1 on 5 matching bases. Germline V gene data show CDR1 as MNHEY and CDR2 as SMNVEV (reference sequence). The CDR3 consists of 13 residues. V lost 8 bases and J lost 2, with 12 bases in between. The CDR3 sequence is CASGKTANTEAFF. In DNA form, the CDR3 reads TGTGCCAGCGGTAAGACAGCTAACACTGAAGCTTTCTTT.

The chain combines TRBV6-5 with TRBJ1-1; D call uncertain. This CDR3 has 12 residues. From germline, CDR1 is MNHEY and CDR2 SVGAGI. V was pared by 8 bases and J by 4 bases, with 11 bases between. CDR3: CASGRRGTEAFF. The CDR3 DNA follows: TGTGCCAGCGGCCGCCGTGGCACTGAAGCTTTCTTT.

This chain connects TRBV6-5 to TRBJ2-1; the match to TRBD1 covers 7 bases. With V trimmed by 2 bases and J by 3 bases, 7 bases remained unmatched. This CDR3 has 16 residues. Germline V lookup: CDR1 MNHEY, CDR2 SVGAGI. In DNA, the CDR3 is TGTGCCAGCAGTTACAAACAGGGGATGAACTACAATGAGCAGTTCTTC. Protein: CASSYKQGMNYNEQFF.

J is TRBJ2-1 and V is TRBV9; TRBD2 aligns across 7 bases. CDR1 and CDR2 from the germline V gene are SGDLS and YYNGEE. The CDR3 is 16 residues long. Unmatched junction bases numbered 7, after V lost 0 bases and J lost 4 bases. This chain's CDR3 is CASSVGWAGEYNEQFF. The CDR3 region has the DNA TGTGCCAGCAGCGTAGGGTGGGCGGGGGAATACAATGAGCAGTTCTTC.

This clone was picked up one time. CDR3 protein: CASNRDYGDTQYF. Written as DNA, the CDR3 is TGCGCCAGCAACCGGGACTATGGCGATACGCAGTATTTT. This chain links TRBV10-1 with TRBJ2-3, with 7 bases fitting TRBD2. The CDR3 is 13 residues long. Germline CDR1 and CDR2: WNHNN and SYGVQD (reference sequence). With 7 bases clipped from V and 6 bases from J, the junction kept 7 bases outside the gene matches.

The chain is built from TRBV6-5 and TRBJ2-1; the D gene is possibly TRBD2 (5 bases). V was clipped by 4 bases and J by 7 bases, with 20 bases between them. The CDR3 runs to 16 residues. Germline V gene lookup returns CDR1 MNHEY and CDR2 SVGAGI. The CDR3 here is CASSFLRGKADNEQFF. As DNA, the CDR3 is TGTGCCAGCAGTTTCCTCCGGGGAAAGGCAGATAATGAGCAGTTCTTC.

This clone was detected only a few times. V is TRBV2 and J is TRBJ1-1, with 7 bases lining up with TRBD1. The V gene end was trimmed by 2 bases and the J gene end by 5 bases; junction bases not matched to a gene: 8. The germline CDR1 and CDR2 sequences are SNHLY and FYNNEI. This CDR3 region has 15 residues. The CDR3 reads CASSESASGGTEAFF. The CDR3 DNA reads TGTGCCAGCAGTGAAAGTGCCTCAGGGGGGACTGAAGCTTTCTTT.

The J gene is TRBJ1-2, the V gene TRBV4-1; D gene unclear. Germline assignment: CDR1 MGHRA and CDR2 YSYEKL. V lost 1 base, J lost 4 bases, and 10 bases lay in between. The CDR3 spans 14 residues. The CDR3, as DNA: TGCGCCAGCAGCCAAGTGTCAGGAGGCTATGGCTACACCTTC. Protein product: CASSQVSGGYGYTF.

The genes are TRBV13 and TRBJ1-5; D call uncertain. From germline, CDR1 is PRHDT and CDR2 FYEKMQ (reference sequence). The CDR3 contains 16 residues. Trimming shortened V by 0 bases and J by 0 bases, and 9 bases separated the two germline ends. CDR3 bases: TGTGCCAGCAGCTTAGGCTGGCCCAATAGCAATCAGCCCCAGCATTTT. This translates into CASSLGWPNSNQPQHF.

The V call is TRBV19, the J call TRBJ1-1; TRBD1 matches 8 bases. This CDR3 region has 14 residues. The junction had 10 bases not matched to a gene; V was cut back by 7 bases and J by 6 bases. Germline V gene sequence: CDR1 LNHDA, CDR2 SQIVND (reference sequence). The CDR3 nucleotides are TGTGCCAGTACACTAGGACAGGGTGTTTCTGAAGCTTTCTTT. Translating gives CASTLGQGVSEAFF.

The J gene is TRBJ1-2, the V gene TRBV6-5, with D maybe TRBD1 (6 bases). V was cut by 6 bases and J by 8 bases, with 10 bases left in between. The germline V gene encodes CDR1 MNHEY and CDR2 SVGAGI. The CDR3 is made up of 11 amino acids. The CDR3 is CASSTGKGYTF. The CDR3 nucleotides are TGTGCCAGCAGCACAGGGAAGGGCTACACCTTC.

This clone was counted a few times. The chain employs TRBV2 and TRBJ2-2, with a weak D call TRBD1 (5 bases). Germline CDR1 is SNHLY and CDR2 is FYNNEI. V was trimmed by 10 bases and J by 3 bases, leaving 15 bases between them. The CDR3 is made up of 14 amino acids. Here the CDR3 DNA reads TGTGCCACCAAAGGGGATCAATACACCGGGGAGCTGTTTTTT. Amino acids: CATKGDQYTGELFF.

This rearrangement joins TRBV7-7 to TRBJ2-5; TRBD2 is a possible D gene (6 bases). CDR3 length equals 15 residues. Germline lookup yields CDR1 SSHAT and CDR2 FNYEAQ (reference sequence). V was shortened by 1 base and J by 5 bases, with 14 bases between the two germline ends. CDR3 nucleotide sequence: TGTGCCAGCAGCTTAGAGCCTAGCGTTGTTGAGACCCAGTACTTC. Amino acids: CASSLEPSVVETQYF.

V gene TRBV30 combines with J gene TRBJ1-2; weak D call: TRBD1 (6 bases). Germline CDR1 is GTSNPN and CDR2 is SVGIG (reference sequence). V lost 0 bases to trimming and J lost 4 bases, with 9 bases between them. There are 13 residues in the CDR3. For the CDR3, the DNA is TGTGCCTGGAGTGTTGGGGGCTCCTATGGCTACACCTTC. Amino acids: CAWSVGGSYGYTF.

The chain carries TRBV15 and TRBJ2-3, with 10 bases fitting TRBD2. Trimming took 1 base from V and 4 from J; bases not matched to a gene: 8. Germline loops: CDR1 LNHNV, CDR2 YYDKDF (reference sequence). CDR3 size: 17 residues. CDR3 nucleotides: TGTGCCACCAGCAGAGGGGTCTCTAGCGGGGGCGCAGATACGCAGTATTTT. This sequence encodes CATSRGVSSGGADTQYF.

This clone was observed once. The V gene is TRBV5-1, the J gene TRBJ2-3, with 11 nucleotides matching TRBD1. Germline assignment: CDR1 SGHRS and CDR2 YFSETQ. The CDR3 runs to 15 residues. V lost 4 bases to trimming and J lost 6 bases; unmatched junction nucleotides: 7. The DNA for the CDR3 is TGCGCCAGCAGCCAAGGACAGGGGGCGGGGGATACGCAGTATTTT. Its translation: CASSQGQGAGDTQYF. Full variable domain (remainder filled in from reference TRBV5-1 and TRBJ2-3): KAGVTQTPRYLIKTRGQQVTLSCSPISGHRSVSWYQQTPGQGLQFLFEYFSETQRNKGNFPGRFSGRQFSNSRSEMNVSTLELGDSALYLCASSQGQGAGDTQYFGPGTRLTVL.

The chain employs TRBV4-1 and TRBJ2-1; the D is unclear. Trimming pared 1 base from V and 7 bases from J, leaving 14 bases between. The CDR3 has 15 residues. The germline CDR1 and CDR2 sequences are MGHRA and YSYEKL. The CDR3 protein is CASSQGLNMANEQFF. The CDR3 nucleotides are TGCGCCAGCAGCCAAGGGCTGAATATGGCAAATGAGCAGTTCTTC.

V is TRBV4-1 and J is TRBJ1-1, with a possible D match to TRBD1 (6 bases). Per the germline V gene, CDR1 is MGHRA and CDR2 is YSYEKL. CDR3 length equals 16 residues. V was shortened by 0 bases and J by 5 bases, with 16 bases between the two germline ends. The DNA for the CDR3 is TGCGCCAGCAGCCAAGAAGGGAAACTAGGGGGAACTGAAGCTTTCTTT. Translation gives CASSQEGKLGGTEAFF.

V usage is TRBV4-2 and J usage is TRBJ2-3, with 9 bases aligning to TRBD2. Germline loops: CDR1 LGHNA, CDR2 YNFKEQ. V was pared by 5 bases and J by 5 bases, with 11 bases of the junction left unmatched. The CDR3 runs to 16 residues. In DNA form, the CDR3 reads TGTGCCAGCAGCTTAACCGGGACTAGCACGATAGATACGCAGTATTTT. It encodes CASSLTGTSTIDTQYF.

V is TRBV15 and J is TRBJ1-6; maybe TRBD1 (5 bases). V dropped 7 bases and J dropped 7 bases, with 11 bases sitting between them. The CDR3 extends over 13 amino acids. Germline CDR1 is LNHNV and CDR2 is YYDKDF (reference sequence). CDR3 protein: CATTGARNSPLHF. The CDR3 region has the DNA TGTGCCACCACTGGGGCGAGGAATTCACCCCTCCACTTT. Complete variable domain (other parts from reference TRBV15 and TRBJ1-6): DAMVIQNPRYQVTQFGKPVTLSCSQTLNHNVMYWYQQKSSQAPKLLFHYYDKDFNNEADTPDNFQSRRPNTSFCFLDIRSPGLGDTAMYLCATTGARNSPLHFGNGTRLTVT.

The chain is built from TRBV6-5 and TRBJ1-1; no clear D gene. V lost 3 bases to trimming and J lost 4 bases, with 6 bases between them. The CDR3 covers 12 residues. Per germline, CDR1 MNHEY and CDR2 SVGAGI. Written as DNA, the CDR3 is TGTGCCAGCAGTTATGGTAGCACTGAAGCTTTCTTT. Translation gives CASSYGSTEAFF.

V usage is TRBV14 and J usage is TRBJ1-5; TRBD1 aligns across 7 bases. Germline-derived CDR1 and CDR2 are SGHDN and FVKESK. The V gene end was trimmed by 3 bases and the J gene end by 0 bases; junction bases not matched to a gene: 17. The CDR3 has 20 residues. The CDR3 nucleotides are TGTGCCAGCAGCCAGGTACTCCGGGACAGAGAATTTTATAGCAATCAGCCCCAGCATTTT. It translates to CASSQVLRDREFYSNQPQHF.

V gene TRBV6-6 combines with J gene TRBJ2-7, with TRBD2 as a possible D gene (5 bases). Germline CDR1 and CDR2: MNHNY and SVGAGI (reference sequence). The V and J ends lost 6 bases and 9 bases respectively, with 24 bases between them. CDR3 length: 15 amino acids. In DNA form, the CDR3 reads TGTGCCAGCAGATCCGGGAAAGCGGCAGTCGACGGGCAGTACTTC. Amino acid sequence: CASRSGKAAVDGQYF.

The chain couples TRBV2 to TRBJ2-3; D might be TRBD2 (6 bases). Germline V gene sequence: CDR1 SNHLY, CDR2 FYNNEI. Trimming stripped 3 bases from V and 0 bases from J, with 13 bases between. The CDR3 totals 16 residues. DNA for the CDR3: TGTGCCAGCAGTGACCCAGGGAGGCTTAGCACAGATACGCAGTATTTT. Protein: CASSDPGRLSTDTQYF.

The V and J genes are TRBV18 and TRBJ2-1; 8 positions match TRBD1. The ends lost 6 bases at V and 4 bases at J; junction bases unmatched: 5. The germline V gene has CDR1 KGHSH and CDR2 LQKENI. CDR3 length equals 14 residues. CDR3 loop: CASSPRDRYNEQFF. In nucleotides, the CDR3 is TGTGCCAGCTCCCCAAGGGACAGGTACAATGAGCAGTTCTTC.

CDR3 residues: CASSTQARTDTQYF. The CDR3 nucleotides read TGCGCCAGCAGCACACAGGCCCGCACAGATACGCAGTATTTT. V usage is TRBV4-3 and J usage is TRBJ2-3; D may be TRBD1 (5 bases). Germline values: CDR1 LGHNA, CDR2 YSLEER. Trimming cost V 5 bases and J 1 base, with 10 bases left between them. The CDR3 length is 14 residues.

The rearrangement joins TRBV11-2 to TRBJ1-1; D not certain. The CDR3 is 15 amino acids. The germline V gene encodes CDR1 SGHAT and CDR2 FQNNGV. Trimming took 0 bases from V and 2 from J, leaving 10 bases between them. Here the CDR3 DNA reads TGTGCCAGCAGCTTAGACCCGGAGGGAAACACTGAAGCTTTCTTT. This encodes CASSLDPEGNTEAFF. Complete variable domain (other parts from reference TRBV11-2 and TRBJ1-1): EAGVAQSPRYKIIEKRQSVAFWCNPISGHATLYWYQQILGQGPKLLIQFQNNGVVDDSQLPKDRFSAERLKGVDSTLKIQPAKLEDSAVYLCASSLDPEGNTEAFFGQGTRLTVV.